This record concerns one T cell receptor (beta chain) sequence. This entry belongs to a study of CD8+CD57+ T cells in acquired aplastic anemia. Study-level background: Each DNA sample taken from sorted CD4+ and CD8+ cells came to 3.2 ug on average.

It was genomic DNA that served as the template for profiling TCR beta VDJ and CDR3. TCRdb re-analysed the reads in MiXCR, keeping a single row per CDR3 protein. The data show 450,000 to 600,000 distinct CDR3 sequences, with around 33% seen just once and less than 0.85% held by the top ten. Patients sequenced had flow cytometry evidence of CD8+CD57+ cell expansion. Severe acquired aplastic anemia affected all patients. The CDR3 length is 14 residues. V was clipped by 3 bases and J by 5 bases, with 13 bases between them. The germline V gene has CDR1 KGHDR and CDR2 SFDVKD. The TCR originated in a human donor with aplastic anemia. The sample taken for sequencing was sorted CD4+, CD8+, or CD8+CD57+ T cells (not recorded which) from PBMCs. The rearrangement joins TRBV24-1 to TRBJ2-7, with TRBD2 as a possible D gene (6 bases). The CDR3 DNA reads TGTGCCACCAGTGATCCGACGAGGGAGGACGAGCAGTACTTC. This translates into CATSDPTREDEQYF.